The sample holds a few counts of the clone carrying this T cell receptor (beta chain). Its specificity is unknown. This record belongs to a study of blood T cells in healthy people across ages. Through a sample-barcoded 5' primer and a J-beta primer mix, a second PCR was run for roughly 7 to 12 cycles. TCRdb redid the calling of the 5' RACE reads with MiXCR, one entry per CDR3 protein. The sample lists some 890,000 distinct CDR3 sequences; 25% to 30% were seen once. Study-level results: There were more naive CD4+ cells and higher diversity in long-lived donors than in aged donors.

This same sample was also part of a study on T cells of mothers and their children.

The sample taken for sequencing was blood. This TCR came from a woman aged 35 to 49 in good health.

As DNA, the CDR3 is TGTGCCAGCAGCTTGACAGGGGAGAACACTGAAGCTTTCTTT. Its protein is CASSLTGENTEAFF. The chain joins TRBV12-3 or TRBV12-4 to TRBJ1-1, with 8 bases matching TRBD1. The V segment lost 6 bases and the J segment 1 base; nucleotides outside the gene matches: 4. This CDR3 comprises 14 residues.